A selection of T cell receptor beta chains follows, all from one sample in a study of blood T cell repertoires in COVID-19. Here immunoSEQ multiplex PCR was the method, and the copy in TCRdb shows in-frame clones only, minus some. The sample consists of roughly 150,000 clones, 65% to 90% of them appearing once. Material: peripheral blood. These receptor sequences come from a woman in her forties or fifties in a cohort sampled during active or convalescent COVID-19. Both conserved end residues are part of each CDR3. Clone size is given for some rows only: seen once, a few or many times, or a class if the clone is expanded.

>-|TRBV28|TRBJ1-5
CASCFMGLGRGGEPQHF
>-|TRBV6-2/TRBV6-3|TRBJ2-7
CASSYEEGYEQYF
>-|TRBV5-8|TRBJ1-5
CASRGRDQPQHF
>-|TRBV24-1|TRBJ2-3
CATSDPSGGRTDTQYF
>-|TRBV9|TRBJ2-1
CASSVGLSGGTNEQFF
>-|TRBV9|TRBJ2-5
CASSVGGGARRYQETQYF
>-|TRBV7-9|TRBJ1-6
CASSPESRKNSPLHF
>-|TRBV7-2|TRBJ1-5
CASSFNGGASQPQHF
>-|TRBV7-8|TRBJ2-2
CASSLGQGDTGELFF
>few|TRBV11-2|TRBJ2-3
CASSFPPGGVADTQYF
>many|TRBV20-1|TRBJ1-2
CSASSGDYGYTF
>-|TRBV18|TRBJ2-2
CASSPGQGSTGELFF
>-|TRBV4-2|TRBJ2-2
CASSQDNLLASTTGELFF
>few|TRBV4-2|TRBJ1-2
CASSQDSGKANYGYTF
>few|TRBV12-3/TRBV12-4|TRBJ2-3
CASSFSGNTQYF
>-|TRBV19|TRBJ1-4
CASSSEGATNEKLFF
>-|TRBV14|TRBJ1-1
CASSQVGRGNTEAFF
>-|TRBV19|TRBJ2-1
CASSPGTGAYNEQFF
>many|TRBV7-6|TRBJ1-1
CASSPQENTEAFF
>-|TRBV3-1/TRBV3-2|TRBJ1-1
CASSPWDRVAEAFF
>-|TRBV7-2|TRBJ2-7
CASSLKTFRREQYF
>-|TRBV6-6|TRBJ2-7
CASITGTSGAYEQYF